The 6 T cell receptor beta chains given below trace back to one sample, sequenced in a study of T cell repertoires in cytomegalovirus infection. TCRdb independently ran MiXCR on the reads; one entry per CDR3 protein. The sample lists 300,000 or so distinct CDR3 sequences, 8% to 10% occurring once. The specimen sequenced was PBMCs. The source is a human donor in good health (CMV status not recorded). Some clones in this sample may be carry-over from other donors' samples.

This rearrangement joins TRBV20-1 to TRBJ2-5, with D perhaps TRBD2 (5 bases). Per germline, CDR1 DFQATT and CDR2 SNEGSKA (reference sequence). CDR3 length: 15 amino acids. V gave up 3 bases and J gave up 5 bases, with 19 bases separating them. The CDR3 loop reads CSASSARTPQETQYF. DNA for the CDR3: TGCAGTGCTAGTAGCGCCAGAACGCCGCAGGAGACCCAGTACTTC.

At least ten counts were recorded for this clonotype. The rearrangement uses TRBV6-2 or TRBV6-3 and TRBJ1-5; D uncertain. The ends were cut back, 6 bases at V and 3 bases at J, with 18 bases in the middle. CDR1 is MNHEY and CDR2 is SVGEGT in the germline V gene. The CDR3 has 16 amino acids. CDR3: CASSARRPRNNQPQHF. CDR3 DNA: TGTGCCAGCAGCGCCCGCCGACCCAGAAACAATCAGCCCCAGCATTTT.

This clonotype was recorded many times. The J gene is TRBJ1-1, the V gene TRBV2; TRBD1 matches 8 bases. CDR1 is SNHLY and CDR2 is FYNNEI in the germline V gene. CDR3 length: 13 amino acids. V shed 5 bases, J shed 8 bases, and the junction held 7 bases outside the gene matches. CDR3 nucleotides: TGTGCCAGCAGTCGCGACAGGGGATACGAAGCTTTCTTT. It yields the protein CASSRDRGYEAFF. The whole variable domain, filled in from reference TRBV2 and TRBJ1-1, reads EPEVTQTPSHQVTQMGQEVILRCVPISNHLYFYWYRQILGQKVEFLVSFYNNEISEKSEIFDDQFSVERPDGSNFTLKIRSTKLEDSAMYFCASSRDRGYEAFFGQGTRLTVV.

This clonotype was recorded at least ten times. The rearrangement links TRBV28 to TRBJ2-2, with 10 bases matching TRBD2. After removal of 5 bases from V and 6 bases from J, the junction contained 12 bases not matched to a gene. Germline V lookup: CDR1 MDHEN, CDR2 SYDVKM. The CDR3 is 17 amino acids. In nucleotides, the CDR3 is TGTGCCAGCAGTGACCTCGGGAGCGGGGGGGCTGCCGGGGAGCTGTTTTTT. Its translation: CASSDLGSGGAAGELFF.

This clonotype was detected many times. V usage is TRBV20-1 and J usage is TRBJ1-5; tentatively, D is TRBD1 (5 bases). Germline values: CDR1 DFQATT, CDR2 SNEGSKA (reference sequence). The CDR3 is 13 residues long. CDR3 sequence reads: CSVAGTANQPQHF. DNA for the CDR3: TGCTCCGTGGCCGGGACGGCCAATCAGCCCCAGCATTTT.

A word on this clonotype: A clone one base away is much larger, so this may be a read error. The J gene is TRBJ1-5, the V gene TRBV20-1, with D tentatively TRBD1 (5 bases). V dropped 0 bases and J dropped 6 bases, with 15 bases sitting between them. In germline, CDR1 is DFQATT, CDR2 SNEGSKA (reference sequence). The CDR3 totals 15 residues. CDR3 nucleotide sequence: TGCAGTGCTAGAGAATCAACCGGGGCCTTTCAGCCCCAGCATTTT. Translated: CSARESTGAFQPQHF.